This paragraph covers one T cell receptor (beta chain) sequence. The sample contains more than one DNA sequence encoding this CDR3. The source of the sample is a study of blood T cell repertoires in COVID-19. Profiling relied on immunoSEQ multiplex PCR, and the TCRdb table lists in-frame clones only, not all of them. The sample has fewer than 500,000 clones, roughly 90% seen once. The V and J ends lost 5 bases and 8 bases, in that order; junction bases with no gene match: 4. The CDR3 loop spans 14 amino acids. Germline CDR1 LNHDA, CDR2 SQIVND (reference sequence). This receptor was obtained from a young man with COVID-19, enrolled during active disease. The sequenced material came from peripheral blood. The chain links TRBV19 to TRBJ1-4, with 11 bases identical to TRBD1. The CDR3 protein is CASSPGQGAEKLFF. The DNA for the CDR3 is TGTGCCAGTAGTCCTGGACAGGGGGCCGAAAAACTGTTTTTT.